The 21 T cell receptor beta chains presented below share a single source sample, sequenced in a study of PD-L1 blockade in urothelial cancer. Sequencing used immunoSEQ multiplex PCR; TCRdb keeps in-frame clones, though not all of them. Of more than 45,000 clones in the sample, 77% were seen once. The starting material was PBMCs, obtained around atezolizumab (anti-PD-L1) treatment. The receptor set was obtained from a man aged 70 or older with urothelial cancer.

This chain uses TRBV2 with TRBJ2-1; possibly TRBD1 for D (5 bases). In germline, CDR1 is SNHLY, CDR2 FYNNEI. The CDR3 length is 14 residues. The V and J ends lost 1 base and 13 bases respectively, with 17 bases between them. The CDR3 loop is CASSEVTTGHLQFF. In DNA, the CDR3 is TGTGCCAGCAGTGAAGTCACCACAGGACATTTACAGTTCTTC.

The V call is TRBV19, the J call TRBJ1-1; TRBD1 matches 7 bases. There are 16 residues in the CDR3. The junction had 11 bases not matched to a gene; V was cut back by 7 bases and J by 0 bases. Per germline, CDR1 LNHDA and CDR2 SQIVND (reference sequence). For the CDR3, the DNA is TGTGCCAGTAAACAGCCATTACAGGGGATGAACACTGAAGCTTTCTTT. This sequence encodes CASKQPLQGMNTEAFF.

This chain joins TRBV25-1 and TRBJ1-1, with 9 bases matching TRBD1. Germline V CDR1 and CDR2: MGHDK, SYGVNS. The junction had 3 bases not matched to a gene; V was cut back by 6 bases and J by 7 bases. This CDR3 comprises 12 residues. The CDR3 here is CASRDRGYEAFF. The CDR3, as DNA: TGTGCCAGCAGGGACAGGGGATATGAAGCTTTCTTT. Variable domain in full (rest from reference TRBV25-1 and TRBJ1-1): EADIYQTPRYLVIGTGKKITLECSQTMGHDKMYWYQQDPGMELHLIHYSYGVNSTEKGDLSSESTVSRIRTEHFPLTLESARPSHTSQYLCASRDRGYEAFFGQGTRLTVV.

This clone was counted between two and nine times. The rearrangement links TRBV11-1 to TRBJ1-1; D ambiguous. CDR1 and CDR2 (germline): SGHAT, FQDESV (reference sequence). The V gene lost 4 bases and the J gene lost 1 base, with 16 bases spanning the gap. There are 16 residues in the CDR3. The CDR3, as DNA: TGTGCCAGCAGCTCTGGGAAGGGAGTCCAGAACACTGAAGCTTTCTTT. Translating gives CASSSGKGVQNTEAFF.

J is TRBJ2-1 and V is TRBV28; 11 bases fit TRBD1. CDR1 is MDHEN and CDR2 is SYDVKM in the germline V gene. CDR3 size: 14 residues. The trim removed 5 bases at V and 6 bases at J, leaving 3 bases unmatched. This CDR3 reads CASSPGTGGNEQFF. The CDR3 DNA reads TGTGCCAGCAGTCCCGGGACAGGGGGCAATGAGCAGTTCTTC.

This chain joins TRBV10-1 and TRBJ2-7; D may be TRBD2 (6 bases). Trimming pared 7 bases from V and 4 bases from J, leaving 17 bases between. The CDR3 contains 14 residues. Germline CDR1 WNHNN, CDR2 SYGVQD (reference sequence). In DNA form, the CDR3 reads TGCGCCAGCACTTCGGAGGGCGGATCGTACGAGCAGTACTTC. Residues: CASTSEGGSYEQYF.

The chain recombines TRBV6-5 with TRBJ2-1, with 8 bases fitting TRBD1. The CDR3 loop spans 15 amino acids. The J segment lost 10 bases and the V segment lost 6 bases, leaving 14 bases of the junction unmatched. Per the germline V gene, CDR1 is MNHEY and CDR2 is SVGAGI. In nucleotides, the CDR3 is TGTGCCAGCAGGGAGGGGACAGGCCCCATACACGAGCAGTTCTTC. It yields the protein CASREGTGPIHEQFF.

The chain recombines TRBV5-1 with TRBJ1-4; TRBD1 is a possible D gene (5 bases). CDR1 SGHRS and CDR2 YFSETQ come from the germline V gene. The CDR3 consists of 13 residues. The V end was cut by 4 bases, the J end by 8 bases, with 12 bases between. CDR3: CASSASGYEKLFF. The CDR3 DNA reads TGCGCCAGCAGCGCCTCAGGGTACGAAAAACTGTTTTTT.

CDR3: CASSRRDRDVADSYNEQFF. In nucleotides, the CDR3 is TGTGCCAGCAGCCGGAGGGACAGGGATGTCGCAGACTCCTACAATGAGCAGTTCTTC. This rearrangement joins TRBV13 to TRBJ2-1, with 9 bases that match TRBD1. CDR3 length: 19 amino acids. Per germline, CDR1 PRHDT and CDR2 FYEKMQ (reference sequence). V lost 5 bases to trimming and J lost 0 bases; unmatched junction nucleotides: 14.

This clone was detected only a few times. The chain carries TRBV18 and TRBJ2-5; D remains unclear. CDR3 length: 14 amino acids. From germline, CDR1 is KGHSH and CDR2 LQKENI. V was clipped by 3 bases and J by 5 bases, with 13 bases between them. In nucleotides, the CDR3 is TGTGCCAGCTCACCGGTCCCCGCCGGGGAGACCCAGTACTTC. Amino acids: CASSPVPAGETQYF.

The CDR3 DNA reads as TGCGCCAGCAGCCCAGGGACTAGCGGACCAGATACGCAGTATTTT. It translates to CASSPGTSGPDTQYF. The gene calls are TRBV5-1 and TRBJ2-3, with 11 bases fitting TRBD2. The germline gives CDR1 SGHRS, CDR2 YFSETQ. This CDR3 is built from 15 residues. Unmatched junction bases numbered 5, after V lost 4 bases and J lost 4 bases.

V is TRBV4-2 and J is TRBJ1-2, with TRBD1 as a possible D gene (6 bases). Trimming took 1 base from V and 3 from J, leaving 6 bases between them. The CDR3 covers 13 residues. Germline V gives CDR1 LGHNA, CDR2 YNFKEQ. This CDR3 is CASSQAGDYGYTF. The CDR3 coding sequence is TGTGCCAGCAGCCAAGCAGGGGACTATGGCTACACCTTC.

The rearrangement uses TRBV5-5 and TRBJ2-7; tentative D call: TRBD2 (6 bases). The CDR3 length is 15 residues. Germline V gives CDR1 SGHKS, CDR2 YYEKEE (reference sequence). The germline V and J ends were trimmed by 0 bases and 6 bases, with 16 bases remaining between them. DNA of the CDR3: TGTGCCAGCAGCTTGGCCGGAGCGGAGGGTCTCGAGCAGTACTTC. This sequence encodes CASSLAGAEGLEQYF. Full variable domain (rest looked up from reference TRBV5-5 and TRBJ2-7): DAGVTQSPTHLIKTRGQQVTLRCSPISGHKSVSWYQQVLGQGPQFIFQYYEKEERGRGNFPDRFSARQFPNYSSELNVNALLLGDSALYLCASSLAGAEGLEQYFGPGTRLTVT.

The chain links TRBV7-6 to TRBJ2-5; 13 bases are shared with TRBD2. The J segment lost 0 bases and the V segment lost 0 bases, leaving 7 bases of the junction unmatched. Per the germline V gene, CDR1 is SGHVS and CDR2 is FNYEAQ. The CDR3 extends over 19 amino acids. CDR3 bases: TGTGCCAGCAGCTTAGCACTAGCGGGAGGGAGAACCCACCAAGAGACCCAGTACTTC. Translated: CASSLALAGGRTHQETQYF.

The chain carries TRBV15 and TRBJ2-2; D is unresolved. From germline, CDR1 is LNHNV and CDR2 YYDKDF (reference sequence). Trimming stripped 2 bases from V and 6 bases from J, with 10 bases between. This CDR3 has 14 residues. The CDR3 sequence: CATSRHSRSGELFF. CDR3 DNA sequence: TGTGCCACCAGCAGACATTCGAGATCCGGGGAGCTGTTTTTT. Combining the CDR3 with reference TRBV15 and TRBJ2-2 gives the whole variable domain DAMVIQNPRYQVTQFGKPVTLSCSQTLNHNVMYWYQQKSSQAPKLLFHYYDKDFNNEADTPDNFQSRRPNTSFCFLDIRSPGLGDTAMYLCATSRHSRSGELFFGEGSRLTVL.

The gene calls are TRBV7-2 and TRBJ2-3, with TRBD2 matching over 7 bases. After removal of 5 bases from V and 0 bases from J, the junction contained 8 bases not matched to a gene. This CDR3 region has 16 residues. The germline gives CDR1 SGHTA, CDR2 FQGNSA. Written as DNA, the CDR3 is TGTGCCAGCAGCCCGAGGGCTAGCGGAAGCACAGATACGCAGTATTTT. It yields the protein CASSPRASGSTDTQYF.

The V and J genes are TRBV5-1 and TRBJ1-2; 9 positions match TRBD1. The ends lost 5 bases at V and 6 bases at J; junction bases unmatched: 8. This CDR3 spans 14 amino acids. Germline V CDR1 and CDR2: SGHRS, YFSETQ. CDR3 sequence reads: CASSWTGELDGYTF. CDR3 DNA: TGCGCCAGCAGTTGGACAGGGGAATTAGATGGCTACACCTTC. The full variable domain, its missing parts supplied by reference TRBV5-1 and TRBJ1-2, is KAGVTQTPRYLIKTRGQQVTLSCSPISGHRSVSWYQQTPGQGLQFLFEYFSETQRNKGNFPGRFSGRQFSNSRSEMNVSTLELGDSALYLCASSWTGELDGYTFGSGTRLTVV.

This chain's CDR3 is CSVQKGQANTEAFF. The CDR3 bases are TGCAGCGTGCAAAAAGGACAGGCGAACACTGAAGCTTTCTTT. The chain joins TRBV29-1 to TRBJ1-1; 7 bases match TRBD1. The length of the CDR3 is 14 residues. CDR1 is SQVTM, CDR2 ANQGSEA, per germline. J gave up 1 base and V 6 bases, and 8 bases lay outside the gene matches. Full variable domain (remainder filled in from reference TRBV29-1 and TRBJ1-1): SAVISQKPSRDICQRGTSLTIQCQVDSQVTMMFWYRQQPGQSLTLIATANQGSEATYESGFVIDKFPISRPNLTFSTLTVSNMSPEDSSIYLCSVQKGQANTEAFFGQGTRLTVV.

This clone has only a few counts. The chain joins TRBV15 to TRBJ2-7, with 7 bases fitting TRBD1. The CDR3 has 16 amino acids. Unmatched junction bases numbered 15, after V lost 5 bases and J lost 5 bases. From germline, CDR1 is LNHNV and CDR2 YYDKDF (reference sequence). The CDR3 nucleotides read TGTGCCACCAGCGAGTCTTACAGCGTAACAGGGGACGAGCAGTACTTC. Its protein is CATSESYSVTGDEQYF. Full variable domain (outside the CDR3, taken from reference TRBV15 and TRBJ2-7): DAMVIQNPRYQVTQFGKPVTLSCSQTLNHNVMYWYQQKSSQAPKLLFHYYDKDFNNEADTPDNFQSRRPNTSFCFLDIRSPGLGDTAMYLCATSESYSVTGDEQYFGPGTRLTVT.

CDR3 nucleotides: TGTGCCAGCAGCTTGGCCAGGGGGGTTAACTATGGCTACACCTTC. It is translated as CASSLARGVNYGYTF. V and J are TRBV5-4 and TRBJ1-2; 7 nucleotides align to TRBD1. Germline CDR1 SGHNT, CDR2 YYREEE (reference sequence). V trimming: 0 bases; J trimming: 1 base; junction bases outside the gene matches: 3. This CDR3 has 15 amino acids.

The V and J genes are TRBV6-5 and TRBJ1-2, with unresolved D. The CDR3 loop spans 15 amino acids. Germline V gene lookup returns CDR1 MNHEY and CDR2 SVGAGI. Trimming took off 6 bases at V and 0 bases at J, with 14 bases between the two ends. CDR3 sequence (DNA): TGTGCCAGCAGGCGTCGGGTAGCCCCTAACTATGGCTACACCTTC. This sequence encodes CASRRRVAPNYGYTF.